This TCR beta chain was found in a study of T cell repertoires in cytomegalovirus infection. One entry per CDR3 protein results from TCRdb running MiXCR on the reads. The sample carries about half a million distinct CDR3 sequences, 40% to 50% recorded once. The CDR3 length is 16 residues. V shed 4 bases, J shed 7 bases, and the junction held 15 bases outside the gene matches. CDR1 and CDR2 from the germline V gene are SGHTA and FQGNSA. With respect to this clonotype: Antigen unknown.

The chain recombines TRBV7-2 with TRBJ1-2; 7 positions match TRBD1. The origin of this receptor is a human donor in good health (CMV status not recorded). Some clones in this sample may be carry-over from other donors' samples. The specimen was cultured PBMCs, collected from culture after CMV antigen stimulation. The CDR3: CASSSTSSGGGFGYTF. As DNA, the CDR3 is TGTGCCAGCAGCTCCACCTCCTCTGGAGGGGGCTTTGGCTACACCTTC.